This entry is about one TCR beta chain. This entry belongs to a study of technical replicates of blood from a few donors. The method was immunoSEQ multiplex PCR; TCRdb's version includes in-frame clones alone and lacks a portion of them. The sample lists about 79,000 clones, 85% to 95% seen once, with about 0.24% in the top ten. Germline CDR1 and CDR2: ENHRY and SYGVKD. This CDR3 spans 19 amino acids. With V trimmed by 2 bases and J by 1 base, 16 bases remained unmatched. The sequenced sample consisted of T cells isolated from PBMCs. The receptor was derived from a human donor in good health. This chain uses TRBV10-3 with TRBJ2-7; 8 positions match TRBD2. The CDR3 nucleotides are TGTGCCATCAGTGAGGTGGTGAGCGGGAGCCCATCTAGGTCCTACGAGCAGTACTTC. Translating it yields CAISEVVSGSPSRSYEQYF.